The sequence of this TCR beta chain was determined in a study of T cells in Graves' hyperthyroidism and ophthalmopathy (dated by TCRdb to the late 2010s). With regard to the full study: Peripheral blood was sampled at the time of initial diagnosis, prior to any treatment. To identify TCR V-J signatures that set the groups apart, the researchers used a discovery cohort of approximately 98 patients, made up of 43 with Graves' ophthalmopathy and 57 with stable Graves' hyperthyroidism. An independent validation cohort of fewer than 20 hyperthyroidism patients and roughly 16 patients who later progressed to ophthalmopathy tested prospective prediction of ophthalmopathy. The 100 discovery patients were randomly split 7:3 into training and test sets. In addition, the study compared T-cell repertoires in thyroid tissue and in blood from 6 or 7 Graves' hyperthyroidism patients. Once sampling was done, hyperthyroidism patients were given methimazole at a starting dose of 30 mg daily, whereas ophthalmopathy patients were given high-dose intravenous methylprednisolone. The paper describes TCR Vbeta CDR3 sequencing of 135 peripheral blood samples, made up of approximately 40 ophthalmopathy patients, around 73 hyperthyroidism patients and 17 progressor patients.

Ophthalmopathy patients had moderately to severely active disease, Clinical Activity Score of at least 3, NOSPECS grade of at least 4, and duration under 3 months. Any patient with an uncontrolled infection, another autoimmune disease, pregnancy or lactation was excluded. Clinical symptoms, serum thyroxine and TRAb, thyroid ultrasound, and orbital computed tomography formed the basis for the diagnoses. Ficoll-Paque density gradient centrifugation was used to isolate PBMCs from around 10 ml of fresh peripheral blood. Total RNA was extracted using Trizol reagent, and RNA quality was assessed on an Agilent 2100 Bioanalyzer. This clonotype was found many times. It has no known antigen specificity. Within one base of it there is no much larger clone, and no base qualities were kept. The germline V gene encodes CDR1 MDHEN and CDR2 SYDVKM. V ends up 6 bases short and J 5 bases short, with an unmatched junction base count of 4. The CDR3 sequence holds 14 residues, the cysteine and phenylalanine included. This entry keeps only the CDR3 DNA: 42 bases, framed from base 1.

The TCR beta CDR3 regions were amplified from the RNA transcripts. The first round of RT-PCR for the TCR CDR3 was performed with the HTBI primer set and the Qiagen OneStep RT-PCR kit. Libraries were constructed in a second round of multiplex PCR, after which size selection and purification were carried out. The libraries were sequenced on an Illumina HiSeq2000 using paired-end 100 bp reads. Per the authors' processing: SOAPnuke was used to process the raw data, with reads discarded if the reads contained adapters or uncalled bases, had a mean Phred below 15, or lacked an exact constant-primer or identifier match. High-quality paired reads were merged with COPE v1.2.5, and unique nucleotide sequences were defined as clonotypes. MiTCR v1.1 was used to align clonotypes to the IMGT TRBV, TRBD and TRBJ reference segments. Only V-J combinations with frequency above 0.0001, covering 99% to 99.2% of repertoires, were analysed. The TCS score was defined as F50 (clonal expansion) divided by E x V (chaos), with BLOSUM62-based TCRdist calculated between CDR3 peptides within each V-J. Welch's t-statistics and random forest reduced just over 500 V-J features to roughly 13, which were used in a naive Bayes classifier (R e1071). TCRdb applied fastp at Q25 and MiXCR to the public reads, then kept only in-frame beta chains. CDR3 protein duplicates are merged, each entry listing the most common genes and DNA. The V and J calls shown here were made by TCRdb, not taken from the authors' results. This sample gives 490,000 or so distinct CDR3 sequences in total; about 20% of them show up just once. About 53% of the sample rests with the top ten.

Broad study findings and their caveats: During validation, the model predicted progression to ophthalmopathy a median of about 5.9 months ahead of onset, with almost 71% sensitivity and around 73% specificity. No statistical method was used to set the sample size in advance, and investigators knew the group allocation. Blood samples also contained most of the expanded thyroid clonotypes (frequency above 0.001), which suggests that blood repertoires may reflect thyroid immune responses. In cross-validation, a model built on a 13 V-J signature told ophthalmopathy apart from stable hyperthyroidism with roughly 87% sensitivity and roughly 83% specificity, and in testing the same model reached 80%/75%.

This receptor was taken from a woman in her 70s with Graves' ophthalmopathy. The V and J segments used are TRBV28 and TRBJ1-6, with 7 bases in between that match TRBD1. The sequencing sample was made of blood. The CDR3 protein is CASRPGTDNSPLHF. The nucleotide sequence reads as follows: TGTGCCAGCAGACCCGGGACAGATAATTCACCCCTCCACTTT.